This T cell receptor beta chain comes out of a study of shared clonotypes between healthy human individuals. Across the study: Aged between 18 and 49, the donors were a couple of women and a few men.

Findings of the study overall: Clonotype sharing among the donors was expected to vary with sequencing depth. Blood was the sole source, and tissue repertoires probably differ.

This CDR3 has 14 amino acids. The germline CDR1 and CDR2 sequences are SGHNT and YENEEA. V lost 1 base and J lost 6, with 9 bases in between. The assay was immunoSEQ multiplex PCR, and TCRdb's table has in-frame clones only and misses some. Of approximately 350,000 clones listed, roughly 96% were seen once; the top ten hold 0.32%. About this clone: Antigen: not known.

This chain joins TRBV11-3 and TRBJ2-2; D unclear. The sequencing sample was made of memory CD8+ T cells sorted from blood. Indicated subset: CD45RO+ cells pooled with CCR7-negative TemRA cells. This receptor was identified in a man aged 30 to 39 in good health. CDR3 nucleotides: TGTGCCAGCAGCTTAGGAAGAAAGTCCGGGGAGCTGTTTTTT. Residues: CASSLGRKSGELFF.